The 31 T cell receptor beta chains in this list originate from one sample, sequenced in a study of T cell responses to AZD1222 COVID-19 vaccine (dated by TCRdb to about 2021). The time point label, as the study defines it: baseline before first vaccination. Libraries were made using the immunoSEQ multiplex PCR assay. TCRdb re-hosts the immuneACCESS table, in-frame sequences only. Its copies lack some clones; in the studies checked, an unresolved V gene accounts for under half of them, and the cause for the rest is not known. For this sample the table gives roughly 130,000 clones, of which around 94% were detected only once. Around 1.7% of the sample belongs to the ten largest clones. This material consisted of peripheral blood, taken on day 0 of AZD1222 vaccination. The origin of the receptors is an adult in good health.

The chain has TRBV5-1 and TRBJ1-3, with a possible D match to TRBD1 (5 bases). Per the germline V gene, CDR1 is SGHRS and CDR2 is YFSETQ. The CDR3 covers 15 residues. Trimming removed 0 bases at V and 1 base at J, with 8 bases between. DNA of the CDR3: TGCGCCAGCAGCTTGGATGGACATTCTGGAAACACCATATATTTT. Translated: CASSLDGHSGNTIYF.

V is TRBV24-1 and J is TRBJ2-1; D gene unclear. The V gene lost 6 bases and the J gene lost 4 bases, with 3 bases spanning the gap. CDR3 length equals 11 residues. Per the germline V gene, CDR1 is KGHDR and CDR2 is SFDVKD. This chain's CDR3 is CATSQYNEQFF. The CDR3 DNA reads as TGTGCCACCAGTCAATACAATGAGCAGTTCTTC.

The chain links TRBV5-5 to TRBJ1-2; D remains unclear. Deletions cut 4 bases from V and 6 bases from J, with 22 bases between. The CDR3 extends over 16 amino acids. From germline, CDR1 is SGHKS and CDR2 YYEKEE (reference sequence). The CDR3 sequence is CASSHPPAGSRDGYTF. In DNA form, the CDR3 reads TGTGCCAGCAGCCACCCCCCGGCGGGTTCGCGGGATGGCTACACCTTC.

The chain employs TRBV2 and TRBJ1-2, with D unclear. V dropped 4 bases and J dropped 3 bases, with 18 bases sitting between them. This CDR3 spans 16 amino acids. Germline CDR1 reads SNHLY; CDR2 reads FYNNEI. CDR3 loop: CASSGQDRGADYGYTF. As DNA, the CDR3 is TGTGCCAGCAGTGGCCAGGATCGGGGTGCCGACTATGGCTACACCTTC.

The CDR3 DNA follows: TGTGCCTGGAGTCCAGGGCCTTCCTACGAGCAGTACGTC. Protein sequence: CAWSPGPSYEQYV. The chain couples TRBV30 to TRBJ2-7; D might be TRBD1 (5 bases). The CDR3 is made up of 13 amino acids. The germline CDR1 and CDR2 sequences are GTSNPN and SVGIG (reference sequence). V lost 2 bases, J lost 1 base, and 9 bases lay in between.

This chain joins TRBV19 and TRBJ2-5, with D possibly TRBD2 on 6 matching bases. Trimming left V 6 bases short and J 5 bases short, with 13 bases between. This CDR3 region has 13 residues. CDR1 and CDR2 from the germline V gene are LNHDA and SQIVND (reference sequence). The CDR3 bases are TGTGCCAGTAGCCCGGGACTCGGGGAGACCCAGTACTTC. Amino acid sequence: CASSPGLGETQYF.

This clone came up a few times. The CDR3 sequence: CASSLAGQGIYEQYF. The CDR3 DNA reads as TGTGCCAGTAGTTTAGCGGGACAGGGAATCTACGAGCAGTACTTC. The chain recombines TRBV19 with TRBJ2-7; a weak D match, TRBD1 (9 bases). Looked up from germline, CDR1 is LNHDA and CDR2 is SQIVND (reference sequence). The CDR3 is 15 residues long. Trimming shortened V by 5 bases and J by 3 bases, and 17 bases separated the two germline ends. Drawing the rest from reference TRBV19 and TRBJ2-7, the complete variable domain is DGGITQSPKYLFRKEGQNVTLSCEQNLNHDAMYWYRQDPGQGLRLIYYSQIVNDFQKGDIAEGYSVSREKKESFPLTVTSAQKNPTAFYLCASSLAGQGIYEQYFGPGTRLTVT.

The chain joins TRBV7-9 to TRBJ2-5, with D perhaps being TRBD1 or TRBD2 (5 bases each). The CDR3 runs 17 residues. Germline V lookup: CDR1 SEHNR, CDR2 FQNEAQ (reference sequence). Deletions cut 0 bases from V and 4 bases from J, with 18 bases between. CDR3 protein: CASSLAGDDTGTETQYF. CDR3 bases: TGTGCCAGCAGCTTAGCGGGGGACGACACGGGGACAGAGACCCAGTACTTC.

J is TRBJ2-6 and V is TRBV3-1 (or the pseudogene TRBV3-2), with 9 bases matching TRBD1. V lost 5 bases and J lost 2; bases outside the gene matches: 4. The CDR3 spans 16 residues. Germline assignment: CDR1 LGHDT and CDR2 YNNKEL (reference sequence). CDR3: CASSYGQGTGANVLTF. DNA for the CDR3: TGTGCCAGCAGCTACGGACAGGGGACTGGGGCCAACGTCCTGACTTTC.

V gene TRBV4-1 combines with J gene TRBJ1-4; TRBD1 matches at 10 bases. The CDR3 is made up of 15 amino acids. J lost 7 bases, V lost 4 bases, and 6 bases had no gene match. The germline CDR1 and CDR2 sequences are MGHRA and YSYEKL. For the CDR3, the DNA is TGCGCCAGCAGCCCGGGACAGGGGCTCGGTGAAAAACTGTTTTTT. Translation gives CASSPGQGLGEKLFF.

The J gene is TRBJ2-1, the V gene TRBV9; no clear D. V was cut by 3 bases and J by 3 bases, with 22 bases left in between. The CDR3 is 18 residues long. Germline loops: CDR1 SGDLS, CDR2 YYNGEE. Here the CDR3 DNA reads TGTGCCAGCAGCGCCAACCCCGTTCGGATGGGCATCTACAATGAGCAGTTCTTC. Its translation is CASSANPVRMGIYNEQFF.

The chain carries TRBV29-1 and TRBJ2-7, with 7 bases aligning to TRBD1. There are 13 residues in the CDR3. Germline trimming cut 6 bases from V and 3 bases from J; bases unmatched to any gene: 8. The germline CDR1 and CDR2 sequences are SQVTM and ANQGSEA. CDR3 in amino acids: CSVRTGSFYEQYF. CDR3 DNA: TGCAGCGTGAGGACAGGATCCTTCTACGAGCAGTACTTC.

This clone was found once. The V gene is TRBV19, the J gene TRBJ2-2; possible D gene TRBD1, 6 bases. Germline loops: CDR1 LNHDA, CDR2 SQIVND (reference sequence). V shed 10 bases and J shed 4 bases, with 13 bases lying between them. The CDR3 sequence is 13 residues long. DNA for the CDR3: TGTGCCAAGAACAGGGTGTCCACCGGGGAGCTGTTTTTT. It encodes CAKNRVSTGELFF. Supplemented by reference TRBV19 and TRBJ2-2, the full variable domain reads DGGITQSPKYLFRKEGQNVTLSCEQNLNHDAMYWYRQDPGQGLRLIYYSQIVNDFQKGDIAEGYSVSREKKESFPLTVTSAQKNPTAFYLCAKNRVSTGELFFGEGSRLTVL.

CDR3 loop: CASDRGNTDTQYF. The CDR3 coding sequence is TGCGCCAGCGACCGTGGTAACACAGATACGCAGTATTTT. This chain links TRBV5-1 with TRBJ2-3; D is uncertain. CDR1 is SGHRS, CDR2 YFSETQ, per germline. V was clipped by 7 bases and J by 2 bases, with 11 bases between them. There are 13 residues in the CDR3.

This chain links TRBV19 with TRBJ2-2; D uncertain. V was pared by 4 bases and J by 6 bases, with 3 bases between. The CDR3 is 11 residues long. Germline V gene lookup returns CDR1 LNHDA and CDR2 SQIVND (reference sequence). CDR3 in DNA: TGTGCCAGTAGTAAAGCCGGGGAGCTGTTTTTT. Residues: CASSKAGELFF.

The CDR3 sequence is CASTHSGGADTQYF. For the CDR3, the DNA is TGTGCCAGTACCCATAGCGGGGGTGCAGATACGCAGTATTTT. This chain joins TRBV19 and TRBJ2-3; 9 bases align to TRBD2. Per germline, CDR1 LNHDA and CDR2 SQIVND (reference sequence). J gave up 4 bases and V 7 bases, and 6 bases lay outside the gene matches. The length of the CDR3 is 14 residues.

The chain combines TRBV27 with TRBJ1-4; 12 bases match TRBD1. CDR1 MNHEY and CDR2 SMNVEV come from the germline V gene (reference sequence). Unmatched junction bases numbered 7, after V lost 5 bases and J lost 9 bases. CDR3 length: 15 residues. CDR3 sequence reads: CASSTQGQGAKKLFF. CDR3 DNA sequence: TGTGCCAGCAGTACCCAGGGACAGGGGGCCAAAAAACTGTTTTTT. Full variable domain (remainder filled in from reference TRBV27 and TRBJ1-4): EAQVTQNPRYLITVTGKKLTVTCSQNMNHEYMSWYRQDPGLGLRQIYYSMNVEVTDKGDVPEGYKVSRKEKRNFPLILESPSPNQTSLYFCASSTQGQGAKKLFFGSGTQLSVL.

The chain couples TRBV4-3 to TRBJ1-2, with a weak D call TRBD1 (5 bases). This CDR3 spans 13 amino acids. Trimming shortened V by 2 bases and J by 4 bases, and 8 bases separated the two germline ends. Germline V gives CDR1 LGHNA, CDR2 YSLEER. The CDR3 loop is CASSQQGGYGYTF. CDR3 sequence (DNA): TGCGCCAGCAGCCAACAGGGTGGCTATGGCTACACCTTC.

The genes are TRBV18 and TRBJ1-2; 7 bases are shared with TRBD1. Germline V gene sequence: CDR1 KGHSH, CDR2 LQKENI. The CDR3 extends over 14 amino acids. Trimming at V came to 3 bases and at J to 4 bases, leaving 5 bases not matched to a gene. The CDR3 coding sequence is TGTGCCAGCTCACCCCGGGACAGCAGCTATGGCTACACCTTC. It translates to CASSPRDSSYGYTF.

The chain joins TRBV29-1 to TRBJ1-1; D is ambiguous. This CDR3 comprises 13 residues. The V end was cut by 5 bases, the J end by 0 bases, with 10 bases between. CDR1 is SQVTM, CDR2 ANQGSEA, per germline. CDR3 in DNA: TGCAGCGTTATTTGGTTGTTGAACACTGAAGCTTTCTTT. This encodes CSVIWLLNTEAFF. Complete variable domain (other parts from reference TRBV29-1 and TRBJ1-1): SAVISQKPSRDICQRGTSLTIQCQVDSQVTMMFWYRQQPGQSLTLIATANQGSEATYESGFVIDKFPISRPNLTFSTLTVSNMSPEDSSIYLCSVIWLLNTEAFFGQGTRLTVV.

This sequence joins TRBV5-1 and TRBJ1-4, with TRBD1 matching 9 bases. V shed 3 bases and J 12 bases; nucleotides not matched to a gene: 9. CDR1 SGHRS and CDR2 YFSETQ come from the germline V gene. CDR3 length: 14 amino acids. The CDR3 DNA reads as TGCGCCAGCAGCTCCACAGGGGGCGCGACGGAACTGTTTTTT. This encodes CASSSTGGATELFF. Together with reference TRBV5-1 and TRBJ1-4, the CDR3 gives the full variable domain: KAGVTQTPRYLIKTRGQQVTLSCSPISGHRSVSWYQQTPGQGLQFLFEYFSETQRNKGNFPGRFSGRQFSNSRSEMNVSTLELGDSALYLCASSSTGGATELFFGSGTQLSVL.

The rearrangement uses TRBV5-1 and TRBJ2-1; D might be TRBD2 (5 bases). Germline V gene data show CDR1 as SGHRS and CDR2 as YFSETQ. The CDR3 sequence is 15 residues long. With 3 bases removed from V and 6 bases from J, the gap between germline ends came to 16 bases. The CDR3 DNA sequence: TGCGCCAGCAGCTCGTCTTGGTTGAGGGTCAATGAGCAGTTCTTC. Its translation: CASSSSWLRVNEQFF. Variable domain in full (rest from reference TRBV5-1 and TRBJ2-1): KAGVTQTPRYLIKTRGQQVTLSCSPISGHRSVSWYQQTPGQGLQFLFEYFSETQRNKGNFPGRFSGRQFSNSRSEMNVSTLELGDSALYLCASSSSWLRVNEQFFGPGTRLTVL.

V usage is TRBV7-2 and J usage is TRBJ2-3, with a weak D call TRBD2 (6 bases). Germline V gene sequence: CDR1 SGHTA, CDR2 FQGNSA. The V and J ends lost 4 bases and 4 bases respectively, with 12 bases between them. The CDR3 is made up of 14 amino acids. CDR3 in DNA: TGTGCCAGCAGCTCCGTAGCGGCTTCAGATACGCAGTATTTT. Its protein is CASSSVAASDTQYF.

This clone appeared a single time. The chain combines TRBV2 with TRBJ1-2; 10 bases are shared with TRBD1. The germline V gene encodes CDR1 SNHLY and CDR2 FYNNEI. The CDR3 is 16 amino acids. The junction had 6 bases not matched to a gene; V was cut back by 2 bases and J by 3 bases. The CDR3 region has the DNA TGTGCCAGCAGTGAATCGAGGACAGGGGGGTACTATGGCTACACCTTC. Amino acid sequence: CASSESRTGGYYGYTF.

This clone was observed a single time. This chain uses TRBV18 with TRBJ2-2; a possible D gene is TRBD1 (5 bases). Looked up from germline, CDR1 is KGHSH and CDR2 is LQKENI. This CDR3 is 15 amino acids long. Trimming removed 6 bases at V and 2 bases at J, with 13 bases between. The CDR3 DNA reads TGTGCCAGCTCGTCCTATGACAGAAACACCGGGGAGCTGTTTTTT. Its translation: CASSSYDRNTGELFF. The entire variable domain, with the rest obtained from reference TRBV18 and TRBJ2-2, is as follows: NAGVMQNPRHLVRRRGQEARLRCSPMKGHSHVYWYRQLPEEGLKFMVYLQKENIIDESGMPKERFSAEFPKEGPSILRIQQVVRGDSAAYFCASSSYDRNTGELFFGEGSRLTVL.

V and J are TRBV6-4 and TRBJ2-1; 7 bases are a match to TRBD2. V lost 6 bases, J lost 4 bases, and 9 bases stayed unmatched. This CDR3 is built from 15 residues. CDR1 and CDR2 (germline): MRHNA, SNTAGT. CDR3 sequence (DNA): TGTGCCAGCAGGAGGGACTACCAGGCTTACAATGAGCAGTTCTTC. Protein product: CASRRDYQAYNEQFF.

V usage is TRBV6-5 and J usage is TRBJ1-2; 9 bases align to TRBD1. The CDR3 covers 13 residues. The V and J ends lost 7 bases and 3 bases, in that order; junction bases with no gene match: 3. Germline V gene data show CDR1 as MNHEY and CDR2 as SVGAGI. The CDR3 bases are TGTGCCAGCAAACAGGGGGCGGACTATGGCTACACCTTC. It translates to CASKQGADYGYTF.

This chain links TRBV30 with TRBJ1-1, with D possibly TRBD1 on 5 matching bases. V was shortened by 2 bases and J by 1 base, with 20 bases between the two germline ends. CDR1 is GTSNPN and CDR2 is SVGIG in the germline V gene (reference sequence). The CDR3 runs 17 residues. CDR3 protein: CAWSLPRGGAGNTEAFF. CDR3 nucleotide sequence: TGTGCCTGGAGTCTACCCCGGGGTGGGGCGGGGAACACTGAAGCTTTCTTT.

This chain uses TRBV5-4 with TRBJ1-1; 7 bases align to TRBD1. Trimming cost V 2 bases and J 5 bases; bases outside gene matches: 6. Germline V gene sequence: CDR1 SGHNT, CDR2 YYREEE (reference sequence). CDR3 length: 14 residues. In DNA, the CDR3 is TGTGCCAGCAGCTTTGACAGGGCGGCTACTGAAGCTTTCTTT. It yields the protein CASSFDRAATEAFF.

J is TRBJ1-3 and V is TRBV4-3; 9 nucleotides agree with TRBD1. The CDR3 has 15 residues. The ends lost 3 bases at V and 0 bases at J; junction bases unmatched: 0. The germline gives CDR1 LGHNA, CDR2 YSLEER. The CDR3 DNA follows: TGCGCCAGCAGCCAGGGACAGGGCTCTGGAAACACCATATATTTT. This encodes CASSQGQGSGNTIYF.

This clone was detected once. The chain combines TRBV30 with TRBJ2-7; the D call may be TRBD1 or TRBD2 (6 bases each). The CDR3 runs 13 residues. Deletions cut 3 bases from V and 3 bases from J, with 12 bases between. Germline loops: CDR1 GTSNPN, CDR2 SVGIG (reference sequence). CDR3 amino acids: CAWRRDKLYEQYF. The CDR3 DNA follows: TGTGCCTGGAGGCGGGACAAACTCTACGAGCAGTACTTC.